Listed here are 9 T cell receptor beta chains from one sample, sequenced in a study of T-cell reconstitution after alpha-beta-depleted transplantation in children. Preparation of the TCRbeta library was carried out with unique molecular identifiers. MiXCR, applied by TCRdb to the PCR reads, yields one record per CDR3 protein. The table records about 260,000 distinct CDR3 sequences, more than 9% of them present only once. The source material was peripheral blood, sampled 180 days after TCRalphabeta/CD19-depleted stem cell transplant. These receptors were taken from a male patient between 2 and 9 years old who had a stem cell transplant for chronic granulomatous disease, so the T cells may come from the graft donor.

This clonotype was detected ten times or more. The chain joins TRBV20-1 to TRBJ2-7; 7 nucleotides line up with TRBD2. CDR1 is DFQATT and CDR2 is SNEGSKA in the germline V gene (reference sequence). V dropped 5 bases and J dropped 3; count of bases not matched to a gene: 13. The CDR3 totals 15 residues. CDR3 amino acids: CSAPLASGPLYEQYF. CDR3 nucleotide sequence: TGCAGTGCTCCCCTAGCTAGCGGCCCCCTCTACGAGCAGTACTTC.

This clonotype showed up many times. This rearrangement joins TRBV5-6 to TRBJ2-2; D uncertain. Germline V gene lookup returns CDR1 SGHDT and CDR2 YYEEEE. V was cut by 4 bases and J by 6 bases, with 10 bases left in between. CDR3 size: 13 residues. CDR3 loop: CASSRPPPGELFF. The DNA for the CDR3 is TGTGCCAGCAGCCGTCCCCCCCCCGGGGAGCTGTTTTTT.

Many counts were recorded for this clonotype. The chain uses TRBV3-1 and TRBJ2-1; possible D gene TRBD2, 7 bases. The V end was cut by 4 bases, the J end by 3 bases, with 25 bases between. There are 19 residues in the CDR3. The germline gives CDR1 LGHDT, CDR2 YNNKEL (reference sequence). CDR3 residues: CASSRIWGNGEGGYNEQFF. The CDR3 nucleotides are TGTGCCAGCAGCCGAATCTGGGGTAATGGGGAGGGGGGCTACAATGAGCAGTTCTTC.

At least ten counts were recorded for this clonotype. The chain combines TRBV5-1 with TRBJ2-3; 7 nucleotides agree with TRBD1. The V and J ends lost 2 bases and 8 bases, in that order; junction bases with no gene match: 5. The CDR3 extends over 13 amino acids. Germline V gene data show CDR1 as SGHRS and CDR2 as YFSETQ. CDR3 in amino acids: CASSLNDRVTQYF. CDR3 bases: TGCGCCAGCAGCTTAAACGACAGGGTTACGCAGTATTTT.

This clonotype was detected ten times or more. The V gene is TRBV20-1, the J gene TRBJ2-2; D is uncertain. Trimming took 2 bases from V and 4 from J, leaving 20 bases between them. This CDR3 has 17 amino acids. Germline V gene data show CDR1 as DFQATT and CDR2 as SNEGSKA (reference sequence). The CDR3 DNA sequence: TGCAGTGCTAGAAATATCAGAGACAAAATGTCCACCGGGGAGCTGTTTTTT. Its translation is CSARNIRDKMSTGELFF.

This chain joins TRBV20-1 and TRBJ2-2; D gene uncertain. The V gene lost 3 bases and the J gene lost 0 bases, with 8 bases spanning the gap. This CDR3 is built from 14 residues. Looked up from germline, CDR1 is DFQATT and CDR2 is SNEGSKA (reference sequence). CDR3 loop: CSARATPNTGELFF. For the CDR3, the DNA is TGCAGTGCTAGGGCCACACCGAACACCGGGGAGCTGTTTTTT.

At least ten counts were recorded for this clonotype. The V call is TRBV7-9, the J call TRBJ2-1; D unresolved. The V end lost 10 bases, the J end lost 5 bases, and 12 bases lay between the germline ends. CDR3 size: 12 residues. Germline V lookup: CDR1 SEHNR, CDR2 FQNEAQ (reference sequence). The CDR3 DNA follows: TGTGCCACTTCGGACGGACACAATGAGCAGTTCTTC. Its translation is CATSDGHNEQFF.

This clonotype was seen once. A much larger clonotype is one base distant, so this may be a read error. The rearrangement uses TRBV6-2 or TRBV6-3 and TRBJ2-2; 13 nucleotides agree with TRBD2. Germline values: CDR1 MNHEY, CDR2 SVGEGT. The CDR3 loop spans 22 amino acids. J was trimmed by 0 bases and V by 11 bases; bases with no gene match: 24. CDR3 nucleotides: TGTGCCGGCAAGGGTTCCGGGACTAGCGGGACCCCTCCCCCTGCGAACACCGGGGAGCTGTTTTTT. As protein: CAGKGSGTSGTPPPANTGELFF.

This clonotype has at least ten counts. The chain employs TRBV24-1 and TRBJ1-5; possibly TRBD1 for D (6 bases). V lost 4 bases and J 0 bases, leaving 9 bases between the germline ends. This CDR3 spans 15 amino acids. The germline CDR1 and CDR2 sequences are KGHDR and SFDVKD. The CDR3 DNA reads TGTGCCACCAGTGAGAGGACAGATAGCAATCAGCCCCAGCATTTT. Translated: CATSERTDSNQPQHF.